Sequencing of this T cell receptor (beta chain) was carried out in a study of shared clonotypes between healthy human individuals (dated by TCRdb to 2020 to 2021). Concerning the study at large: The cohort comprised two women and a few men aged 18 to 49 years. For each donor, CD4 naive and CD4 memory were each given three plates, CD8 naive was given two plates, and CD8 memory was given one plate. To estimate repertoire size and how much clonotypes are shared between individuals, the study performed deep sequencing of blood TCR repertoires from roughly five healthy adults. To increase sequencing depth and limit assay-specific biases, different laboratories used diverse techniques to prepare libraries and sequence TCR repertoires. Leukapheresis yielded between about 0.94 and 10 billion PBMCs per donor.

Using the deep immunoSEQ assay, multiplex PCR amplified TCR CDR3 regions from genomic DNA. For each cell subset, the extracted genomic DNA was distributed evenly across all wells of several immunoSEQ 96-well plates, and each plate served as one replicate. For sorted subsets, 200 to 250 ng genomic DNA, equal to 30,000 or so T cell genomes, was loaded into each replicate PCR. Purified libraries were measured with a Qubit 3.0 fluorometer, size-checked on a Bioanalyzer 2100, and measured again with the KAPA Library Quantification kit. Every immunoSEQ 96-well plate was sequenced on a separate single-read 150-cycle Illumina NextSeq 550 flow cell. Under the source paper's analysis protocol: Because the immunoSEQ output held only junctional sequences and lacked quality scores, the filtering could not match the filtering applied to full-length reads. Sequences were annotated with PyIR, a Python wrapper for IgBLAST v1.9, using IMGT germline references to assign V/J genes and CDR3. Reads were removed for weak V/J assignments (E-value above 1e-6), missing CDR3, stop codons, out-of-frame junctions, or ambiguous translated residues. V3J clonotypes were defined as sequences sharing the same inferred V gene, J gene, and CDR3 amino acid sequence. The percentage overlap between two repertoires was calculated by dividing the number of shared unique clonotypes by the size of the smaller repertoire. Richness of each repertoire was evaluated using RTK rarefaction, the Chao1 estimator, and Recon v2.1 estimates of unobserved clonotypes. OLGA was used to compute generation probabilities for all TCRbeta clonotypes that the gDNA method yielded from a few donors. The table was pulled from immuneACCESS by TCRdb, which kept in-frame rearrangements only. Such tables lose some clones; where checked, under half of the loss comes from unresolved V genes, and the rest has no known cause. V, J and clone size were drawn from that table, and D and trimming were deduced from the DNA. This sample has around 2.1 million clones in its table, and around 95% of those were observed once. Roughly 0.13% of the sample belongs to the ten largest clones.

On this clone: Its antigen remains undetermined. Per-base quality was not reported, and no clone a single base away is much larger than it.

CDR1 is given as MNHNY and CDR2 as SVGAGI, both from the germline V gene (reference sequence). V sheds 0 bases and J sheds 7 bases, leaving 9 bases between their ends. The CDR3 goes from the cysteine to the phenylalanine over 13 residues. The retained sequence is limited to the CDR3, 39 bases, with the frame set at the first base. Healthy HIV-negative adults with no recently reported acute infections or vaccinations were included as donors. All donors were Caucasian adults living in Nashville, Tennessee, USA. Magnetic negative selection was used to enrich CD4+ T cells, after which naive cells were positively selected on CD45RA and the negative fraction became the memory subset. Blood was obtained by leukapheresis, after which PBMCs were separated by Ficoll-Histopaque density gradient centrifugation and cryopreserved in liquid nitrogen vapor phase. Analytical flow cytometry was used to check the purity and quantity of every magnetically sorted T cell population. From each sorted fraction, genomic DNA was isolated and quantified by UV absorbance on a Nanodrop 2000c.

What the research found in general, with its limitations: Naive subsets generally had larger estimated clonotype richness than memory subsets did. Incomplete sequencing was indicated by rarefaction of sorted-subset datasets, despite the large sequencing depth. Because the study included a small number of donors, the genetic and exposure-history diversity represented was limited. Based on pairwise subsampling, the degree of clonotype sharing among donors was expected to be affected by sequencing depth. Sampling was restricted to blood, and TCR repertoires in tissue are likely to differ from TCR repertoires in blood. About 4.5% of naive CD4, roughly 3.5% of naive CD8, 2.3% of memory CD4, and over 0.35% of memory CD8 clonotypes were shared across several donors. Compared with non-shared clonotypes, the clonotypes found in all four sorted-subset donors had higher generation probabilities.

The source of this sequence is a man aged 18-30 years in good health. The chain links TRBV6-6 with TRBJ2-5; the D segment cannot be called with confidence. Sequenced sample: naive CD4+ T cells sorted from blood. The sample's cell subset or site label, decoded: CD45RA+ positively selected. This receptor carries the CDR3 CASSYSNSGTQYF. The nucleotide sequence is given as TGTGCCAGCAGTTACTCGAATAGTGGGACCCAGTACTTC.